Following are 14 T cell receptor beta chains from one sample sequenced in a study of cytomegalovirus exposure and HLA in healthy donors. Primers: 60 Vbeta forward and 13 Jbeta reverse. TCRdb's table, derived via immunoSEQ multiplex PCR, lists solely in-frame clones and lacks some. The sample records about 80,000 clones, less than 85% being singletons. The sequenced sample consisted of PBMCs. The receptors shown here come from a human donor in good health.

The sample holds a few counts of this clone. The V and J genes are TRBV6-1 and TRBJ1-2, with D tentatively TRBD1 (6 bases). The CDR3 runs 14 residues. Germline V gene sequence: CDR1 MNHNS, CDR2 SASEGT. V lost 7 bases to trimming and J lost 8 bases, with 20 bases between them. The CDR3 sequence: CASISRTDYGGYTF. The CDR3 bases are TGTGCCAGCATATCTCGGACAGACTATGGCGGCTACACCTTC.

The genes are TRBV10-2 and TRBJ1-1, with 9 bases identical to TRBD1. V shed 8 bases and J 4 bases; nucleotides not matched to a gene: 5. This CDR3 contains 13 residues. Per germline, CDR1 WSHSY and CDR2 SAAADI. CDR3 in DNA: TGCGCCAGCGGAGACAGGGGGGCCACTGAAGCTTTCTTT. This sequence encodes CASGDRGATEAFF.

This clone appeared a single time. V gene TRBV4-1 combines with J gene TRBJ2-1; possible D gene TRBD1, 6 bases. The germline gives CDR1 MGHRA, CDR2 YSYEKL. The CDR3 has 15 residues. Trimming shortened V by 4 bases and J by 0 bases, and 10 bases separated the two germline ends. This CDR3 reads CASSPGQSSYNEQFF. The CDR3 DNA is TGCGCCAGCAGCCCCGGACAGAGCTCCTACAATGAGCAGTTCTTC.

V usage is TRBV19 and J usage is TRBJ2-5, with a weak D call TRBD2 (6 bases). Trimming removed 0 bases from V and 2 bases from J, with 16 bases in between. Germline V CDR1 and CDR2: LNHDA, SQIVND (reference sequence). The CDR3 spans 17 residues. In DNA, the CDR3 is TGTGCCAGTAGTATAGATCTCGGGCAGGGAGGACAAGAGACCCAGTACTTC. This encodes CASSIDLGQGGQETQYF.

The rearrangement links TRBV5-1 to TRBJ2-2, with TRBD1 identical over 7 bases. CDR1 SGHRS and CDR2 YFSETQ come from the germline V gene. The V gene end was trimmed by 4 bases and the J gene end by 4 bases; junction bases not matched to a gene: 10. CDR3 length: 16 residues. The CDR3 reads CASSPGGTESTGELFF. The DNA for the CDR3 is TGCGCCAGCAGCCCGGGTGGGACAGAGAGCACCGGGGAGCTGTTTTTT.

The chain uses TRBV7-2 and TRBJ2-4; 12 nucleotides agree with TRBD2. The CDR3 contains 17 residues. Trimming removed 2 bases from V and 6 bases from J; junction bases left unmatched: 8. Germline CDR1 is SGHTA and CDR2 is FQGNSA. The DNA of the CDR3 is TGTGCCAGCAGCTTACAAGCTAGCGGGGGGGCTGGAAACATTCAGTACTTC. It codes for CASSLQASGGAGNIQYF.

CDR3 nucleotides: TGTGCCAGCAGAGCCGGGACAGAAAGAGGGGCTTTCTTT. It specifies CASRAGTERGAFF. The chain links TRBV6-1 to TRBJ1-1; TRBD1 aligns across 7 bases. The CDR3 length is 13 residues. Germline V gene lookup returns CDR1 MNHNS and CDR2 SASEGT. The V segment lost 6 bases and the J segment 11 bases; nucleotides outside the gene matches: 12.

This sequence joins TRBV27 and TRBJ1-4; D not resolved. V was pared by 3 bases and J by 4 bases, with 15 bases between. The germline V gene encodes CDR1 MNHEY and CDR2 SMNVEV (reference sequence). The CDR3 runs to 16 residues. The CDR3 loop is CASSFSWGENNEKLFF. For the CDR3, the DNA is TGTGCCAGCAGTTTTTCCTGGGGAGAGAATAATGAAAAACTGTTTTTT. The full variable domain, its missing parts supplied by reference TRBV27 and TRBJ1-4, is EAQVTQNPRYLITVTGKKLTVTCSQNMNHEYMSWYRQDPGLGLRQIYYSMNVEVTDKGDVPEGYKVSRKEKRNFPLILESPSPNQTSLYFCASSFSWGENNEKLFFGSGTQLSVL.

V gene TRBV5-1 combines with J gene TRBJ1-4, with 7 bases identical to TRBD1. The V segment lost 4 bases and the J segment 4 bases; nucleotides outside the gene matches: 4. Looked up from germline, CDR1 is SGHRS and CDR2 is YFSETQ. The CDR3 length is 14 residues. The CDR3 DNA follows: TGCGCCAGCAGCCGGGGACAGCTTAATGAAAAACTGTTTTTT. Protein: CASSRGQLNEKLFF.

The V and J genes are TRBV5-1 and TRBJ1-2; maybe TRBD1 (6 bases). The CDR3 is 14 residues long. V gave up 0 bases and J gave up 4 bases, with 10 bases separating them. Per germline, CDR1 SGHRS and CDR2 YFSETQ. CDR3 nucleotide sequence: TGCGCCAGCAGCTTGGCAGGGGCCGGCTATGGCTACACCTTC. It is translated as CASSLAGAGYGYTF.

Only one count was recorded for this clone. This sequence joins TRBV7-2 and TRBJ1-5, with 8 bases fitting TRBD1. V shed 2 bases, J shed 5 bases, and the junction held 11 bases outside the gene matches. Germline V gives CDR1 SGHTA, CDR2 FQGNSA. The CDR3 is 17 residues long. CDR3 amino acids: CASSLSWSGQGDQPQHF. CDR3 coding DNA: TGTGCCAGCAGCTTAAGCTGGTCCGGACAGGGCGATCAGCCCCAGCATTTT. Supplemented by reference TRBV7-2 and TRBJ1-5, the full variable domain reads GAGVSQSPSNKVTEKGKDVELRCDPISGHTALYWYRQSLGQGLEFLIYFQGNSAPDKSGLPSDRFSAERTGGSVSTLTIQRTQQEDSAVYLCASSLSWSGQGDQPQHFGDGTRLSIL.

This chain joins TRBV18 and TRBJ1-2; 7 bases match TRBD1. The CDR3 runs to 14 residues. CDR1 and CDR2 from the germline V gene are KGHSH and LQKENI. J was trimmed by 5 bases and V by 0 bases; bases with no gene match: 3. The CDR3 here is CASSPPGQTYGYTF. The CDR3 nucleotides read TGTGCCAGCTCACCACCGGGACAGACTTATGGCTACACCTTC.

This clone showed up just a few times. The chain has TRBV7-6 and TRBJ2-1, with 10 bases matching TRBD2. This CDR3 spans 17 amino acids. V lost 5 bases and J lost 7; bases outside the gene matches: 14. CDR1 SGHVS and CDR2 FNYEAQ come from the germline V gene. CDR3 residues: CASSLRWGLANPNEQFF. DNA for the CDR3: TGTGCCAGCAGCCTAAGATGGGGACTAGCGAATCCAAATGAGCAGTTCTTC.

This chain joins TRBV5-1 and TRBJ2-3; 8 nucleotides line up with TRBD2. The CDR3 length is 15 residues. J gave up 4 bases and V 3 bases, and 7 bases lay outside the gene matches. The germline V gene has CDR1 SGHRS and CDR2 YFSETQ. The CDR3 nucleotides read TGCGCCAGCAGCTCCTTGCGGGGGGCATCAGATACGCAGTATTTT. Translation: CASSSLRGASDTQYF. Full variable domain (remainder filled in from reference TRBV5-1 and TRBJ2-3): KAGVTQTPRYLIKTRGQQVTLSCSPISGHRSVSWYQQTPGQGLQFLFEYFSETQRNKGNFPGRFSGRQFSNSRSEMNVSTLELGDSALYLCASSSLRGASDTQYFGPGTRLTVL.